This TCR beta chain was observed in a study of blood T cell repertoires in COVID-19. This CDR3 has 13 residues. V was pared by 6 bases and J by 4 bases, with 0 bases of the junction left unmatched. Germline lookup yields CDR1 SNHLY and CDR2 FYNNEI. Participant age was roughly 18 to 95 years, and participants resided in about 25 US areas. Participants were placed into cohorts based on the clinical history they reported. All recovered Cohort 3 donors got two negative PCRs, got clearance, or saw symptom resolution. To note about this clone: Other DNA sequences in the same sample also yield this CDR3.

Original data processing: Estimation of nucleated cell counts relied on the amplification of reference gene primers. The protocol was immunoSEQ multiplex PCR, while the TCRdb copy is restricted to in-frame clones and leaves out a portion. V, J and clone size are taken as reported in that table, and D and trimming were inferred from the DNA itself. Here the sample spans roughly 190,000 clones, approximately 90% being singletons. The chain employs TRBV2 and TRBJ2-2, with 9 nucleotides matching TRBD2. Sequenced sample: PBMCs or T cells enriched from blood (not recorded which). The source is a woman younger than 35 who had recovered from COVID-19. CDR3 amino acids: CASRREGTGELFF. The CDR3 DNA follows: TGTGCCAGCAGGCGGGAGGGCACCGGGGAGCTGTTTTTT.